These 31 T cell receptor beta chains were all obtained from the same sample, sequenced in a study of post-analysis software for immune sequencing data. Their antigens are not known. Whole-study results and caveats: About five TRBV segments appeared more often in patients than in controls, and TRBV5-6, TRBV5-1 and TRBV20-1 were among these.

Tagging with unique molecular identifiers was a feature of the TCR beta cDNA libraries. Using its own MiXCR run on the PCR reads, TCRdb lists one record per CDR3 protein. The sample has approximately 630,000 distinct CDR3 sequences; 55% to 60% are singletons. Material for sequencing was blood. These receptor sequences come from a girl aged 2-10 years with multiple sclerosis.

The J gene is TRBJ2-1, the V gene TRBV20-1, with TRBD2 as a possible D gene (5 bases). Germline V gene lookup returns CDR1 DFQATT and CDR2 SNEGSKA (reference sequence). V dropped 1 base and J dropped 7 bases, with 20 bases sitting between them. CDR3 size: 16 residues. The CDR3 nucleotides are TGCAGTGCTAGAGTTTCTAGACGGGTCTCGGGGAATGAGCAGTTCTTC. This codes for CSARVSRRVSGNEQFF.

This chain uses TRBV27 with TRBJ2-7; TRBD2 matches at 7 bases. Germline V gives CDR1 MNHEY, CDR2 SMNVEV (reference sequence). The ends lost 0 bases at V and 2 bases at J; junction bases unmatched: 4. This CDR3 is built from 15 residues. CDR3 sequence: CASSLSTGGTYEQYF. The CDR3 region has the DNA TGTGCCAGCAGTTTATCAACGGGGGGAACCTACGAGCAGTACTTC.

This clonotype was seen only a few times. The CDR3: CASLWTGDRSECEKLFF. Written as DNA, the CDR3 is TGTGCCAGCTTATGGACAGGGGATCGGTCGGAGTGTGAAAAACTGTTTTTT. The chain carries TRBV5-8 and TRBJ1-4; TRBD1 matches 9 bases. The V and J ends lost 7 bases and 7 bases, in that order; junction bases with no gene match: 17. The CDR3 has 17 amino acids. CDR1 SGHTS and CDR2 YDEGEE come from the germline V gene.

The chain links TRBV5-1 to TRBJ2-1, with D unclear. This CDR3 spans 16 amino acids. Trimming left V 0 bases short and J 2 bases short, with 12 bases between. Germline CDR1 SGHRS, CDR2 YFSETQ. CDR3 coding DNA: TGCGCCAGCAGCTTGGCCGGGCAGCTGACCTACAATGAGCAGTTCTTC. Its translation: CASSLAGQLTYNEQFF.

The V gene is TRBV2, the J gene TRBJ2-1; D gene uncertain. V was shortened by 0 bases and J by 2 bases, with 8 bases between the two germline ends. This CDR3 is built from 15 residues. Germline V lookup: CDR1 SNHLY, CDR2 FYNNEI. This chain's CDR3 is CASSEATSPYNEQFF. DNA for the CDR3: TGTGCCAGCAGTGAAGCGACTTCCCCCTACAATGAGCAGTTCTTC.

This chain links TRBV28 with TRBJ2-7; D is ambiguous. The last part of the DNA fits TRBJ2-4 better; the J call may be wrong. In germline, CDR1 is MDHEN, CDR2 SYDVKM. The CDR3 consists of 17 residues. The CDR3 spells CASSLTYRRRRENIQYF. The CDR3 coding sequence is TGTGCCAGCAGTTTAACCTATAGGCGGCGAAGGGAAAACATTCAGTACTTC.

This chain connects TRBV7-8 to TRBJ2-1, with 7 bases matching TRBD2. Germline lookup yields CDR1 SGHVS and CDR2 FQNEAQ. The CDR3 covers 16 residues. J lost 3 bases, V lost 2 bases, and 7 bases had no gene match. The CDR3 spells CASSLWGEGRYNEQFF. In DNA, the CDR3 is TGTGCCAGCAGCTTATGGGGGGAGGGCCGCTACAATGAGCAGTTCTTC.

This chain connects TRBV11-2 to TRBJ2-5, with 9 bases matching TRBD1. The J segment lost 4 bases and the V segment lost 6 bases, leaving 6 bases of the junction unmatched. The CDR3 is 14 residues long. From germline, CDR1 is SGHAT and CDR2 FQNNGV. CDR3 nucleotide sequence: TGTGCCAGCAGGGCGACAGGGGGGGGAGAGACCCAGTACTTC. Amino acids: CASRATGGGETQYF.

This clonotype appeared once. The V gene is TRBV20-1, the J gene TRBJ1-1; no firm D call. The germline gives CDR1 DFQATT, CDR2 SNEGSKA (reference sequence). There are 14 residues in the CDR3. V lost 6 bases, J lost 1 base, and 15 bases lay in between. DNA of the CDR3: TGCAGTGCCAAAGCCTGGGGAGGGAACACTGAAGCTTTCTTT. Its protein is CSAKAWGGNTEAFF.

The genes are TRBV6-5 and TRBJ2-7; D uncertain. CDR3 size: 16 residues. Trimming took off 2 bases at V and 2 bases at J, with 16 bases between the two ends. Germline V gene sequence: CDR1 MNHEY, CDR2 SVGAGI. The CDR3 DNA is TGTGCCAGCAGTTACCCCCTCGCCAAGGGAACCTACGAGCAGTACTTC. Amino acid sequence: CASSYPLAKGTYEQYF.

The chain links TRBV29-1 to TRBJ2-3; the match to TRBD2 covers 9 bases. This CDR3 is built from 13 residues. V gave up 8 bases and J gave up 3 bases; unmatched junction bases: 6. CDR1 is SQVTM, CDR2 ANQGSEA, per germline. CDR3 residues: CSLRGRATDTQYF. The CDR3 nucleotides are TGCAGCTTACGCGGGAGGGCGACAGATACGCAGTATTTT.

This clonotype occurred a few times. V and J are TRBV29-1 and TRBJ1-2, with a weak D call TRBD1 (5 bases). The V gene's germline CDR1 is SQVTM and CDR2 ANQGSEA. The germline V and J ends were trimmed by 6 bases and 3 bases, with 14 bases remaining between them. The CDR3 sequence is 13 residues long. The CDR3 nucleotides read TGCAGCGTAATTAGGGGCCCAGACTATGGCTACACCTTC. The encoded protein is CSVIRGPDYGYTF.

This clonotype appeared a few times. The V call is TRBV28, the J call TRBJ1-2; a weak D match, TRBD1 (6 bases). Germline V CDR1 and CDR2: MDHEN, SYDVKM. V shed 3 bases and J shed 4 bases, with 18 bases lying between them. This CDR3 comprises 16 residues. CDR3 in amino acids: CASSFSEAGAAYGYTF. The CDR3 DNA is TGTGCCAGCAGTTTCTCCGAGGCAGGGGCAGCCTATGGCTACACCTTC.

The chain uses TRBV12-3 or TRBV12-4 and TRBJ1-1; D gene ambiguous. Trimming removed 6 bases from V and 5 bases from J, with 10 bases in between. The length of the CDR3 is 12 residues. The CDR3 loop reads CASREDGTEAFF. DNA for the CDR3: TGTGCCAGCAGGGAGGATGGGACTGAAGCTTTCTTT.

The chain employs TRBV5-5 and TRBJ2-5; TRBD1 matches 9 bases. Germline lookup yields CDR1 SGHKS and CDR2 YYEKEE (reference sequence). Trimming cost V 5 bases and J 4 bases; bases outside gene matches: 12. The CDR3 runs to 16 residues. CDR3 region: CASRSGTGILGETQYF. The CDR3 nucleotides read TGTGCCAGCAGATCCGGGACAGGGATACTCGGAGAGACCCAGTACTTC.

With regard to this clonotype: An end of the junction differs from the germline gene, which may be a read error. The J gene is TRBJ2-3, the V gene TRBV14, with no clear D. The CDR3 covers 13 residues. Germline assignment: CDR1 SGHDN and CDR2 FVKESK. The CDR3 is CASSQGFPDTQYF. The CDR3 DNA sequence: TGTGCCAGCAGCCAAGGGTTCCCAGATACACAGTATTTT.

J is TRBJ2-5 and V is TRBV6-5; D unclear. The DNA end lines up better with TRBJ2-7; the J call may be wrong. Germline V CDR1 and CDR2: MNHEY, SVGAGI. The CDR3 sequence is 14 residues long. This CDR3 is CASSFDLLSHEQYF. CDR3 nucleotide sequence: TGTGCCAGCAGCTTCGATTTACTAAGCCACGAGCAGTACTTC.

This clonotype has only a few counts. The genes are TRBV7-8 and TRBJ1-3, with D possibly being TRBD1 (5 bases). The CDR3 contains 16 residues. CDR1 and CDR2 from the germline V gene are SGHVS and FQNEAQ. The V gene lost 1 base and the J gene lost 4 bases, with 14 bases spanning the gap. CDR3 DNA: TGTGCCAGCAGCTTAGGAGTGTGGGGGGACGGAAACACCATATATTTT. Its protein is CASSLGVWGDGNTIYF.

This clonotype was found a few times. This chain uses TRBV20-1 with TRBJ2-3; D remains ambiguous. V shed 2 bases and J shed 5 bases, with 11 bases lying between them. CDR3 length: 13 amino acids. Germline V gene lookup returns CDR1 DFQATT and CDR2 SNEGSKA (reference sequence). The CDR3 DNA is TGCAGTGCTAGACGGTCCGGTGGAGATACGCAGTATTTT. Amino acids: CSARRSGGDTQYF.

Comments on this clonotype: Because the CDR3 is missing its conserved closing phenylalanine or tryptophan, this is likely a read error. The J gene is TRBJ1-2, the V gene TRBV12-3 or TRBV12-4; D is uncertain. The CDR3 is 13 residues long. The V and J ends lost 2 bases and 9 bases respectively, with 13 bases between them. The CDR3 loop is CASSLLGIWSYTL. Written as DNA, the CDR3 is TGTGCCAGCAGTTTACTCGGGATTTGGAGCTACACCTTA.

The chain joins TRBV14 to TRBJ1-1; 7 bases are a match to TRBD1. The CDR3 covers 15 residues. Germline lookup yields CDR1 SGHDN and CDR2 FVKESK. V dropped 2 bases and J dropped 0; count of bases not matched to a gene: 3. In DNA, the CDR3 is TGTGCCAGCAGCCAACAGGGGGTCCTGAACACTGAAGCTTTCTTT. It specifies CASSQQGVLNTEAFF.

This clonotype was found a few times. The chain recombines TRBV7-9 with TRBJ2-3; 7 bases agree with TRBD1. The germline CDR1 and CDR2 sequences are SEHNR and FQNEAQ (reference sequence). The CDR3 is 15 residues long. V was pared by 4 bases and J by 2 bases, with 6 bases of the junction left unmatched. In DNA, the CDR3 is TGTGCCAGCAGCTCTTCAACAGGGGACACAGATACGCAGTATTTT. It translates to CASSSSTGDTDTQYF.

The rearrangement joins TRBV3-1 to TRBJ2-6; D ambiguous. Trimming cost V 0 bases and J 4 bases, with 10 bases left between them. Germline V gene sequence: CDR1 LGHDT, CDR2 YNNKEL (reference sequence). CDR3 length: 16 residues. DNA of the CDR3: TGTGCCAGCAGCCAAGATGATCGGCCAGGGGCCAACGTCCTGACTTTC. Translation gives CASSQDDRPGANVLTF.

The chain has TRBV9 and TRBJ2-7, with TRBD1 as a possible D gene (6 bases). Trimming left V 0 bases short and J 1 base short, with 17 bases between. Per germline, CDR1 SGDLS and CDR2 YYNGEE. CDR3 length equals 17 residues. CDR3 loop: CASSVEASGTFSYEQYF. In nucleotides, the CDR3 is TGTGCCAGCAGCGTAGAGGCATCAGGGACATTTTCCTACGAGCAGTACTTC.

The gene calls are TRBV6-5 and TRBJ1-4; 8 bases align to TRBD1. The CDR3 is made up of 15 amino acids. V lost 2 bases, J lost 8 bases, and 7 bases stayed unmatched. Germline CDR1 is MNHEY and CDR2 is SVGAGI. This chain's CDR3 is CASSYATGAGEKLFF. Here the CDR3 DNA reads TGTGCCAGCAGTTACGCGACAGGGGCGGGAGAAAAACTGTTTTTT.

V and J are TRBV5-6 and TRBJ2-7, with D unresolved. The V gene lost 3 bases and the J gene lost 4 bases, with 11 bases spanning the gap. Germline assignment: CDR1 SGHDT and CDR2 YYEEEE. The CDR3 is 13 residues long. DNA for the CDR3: TGTGCCAGCAGCTCCTGGATGGGGTACGAGCAGTACTTC. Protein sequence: CASSSWMGYEQYF.

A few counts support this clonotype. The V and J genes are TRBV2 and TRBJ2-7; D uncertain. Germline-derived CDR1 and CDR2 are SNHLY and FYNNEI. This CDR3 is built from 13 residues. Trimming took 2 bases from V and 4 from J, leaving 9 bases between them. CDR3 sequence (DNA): TGTGCCAGCAGTGAAAAGTACCTTTACGAGCAGTACTTC. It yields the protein CASSEKYLYEQYF.

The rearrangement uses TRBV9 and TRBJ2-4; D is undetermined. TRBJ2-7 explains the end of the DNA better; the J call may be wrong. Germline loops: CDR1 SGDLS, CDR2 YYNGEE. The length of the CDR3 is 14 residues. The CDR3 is CASSVDDWNYEQYF. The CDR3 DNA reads TGTGCCAGCAGCGTAGACGACTGGAACTACGAGCAGTACTTC.

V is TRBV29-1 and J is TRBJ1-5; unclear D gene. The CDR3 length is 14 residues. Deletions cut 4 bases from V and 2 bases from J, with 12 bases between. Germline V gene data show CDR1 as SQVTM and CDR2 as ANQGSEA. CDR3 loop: CSVVTDGGNQPQHF. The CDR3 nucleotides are TGCAGCGTTGTTACGGATGGGGGCAATCAGCCCCAGCATTTT.

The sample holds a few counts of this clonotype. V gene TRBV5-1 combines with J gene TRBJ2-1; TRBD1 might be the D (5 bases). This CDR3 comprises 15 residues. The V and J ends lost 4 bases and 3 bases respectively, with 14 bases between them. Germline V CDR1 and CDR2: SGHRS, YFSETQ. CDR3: CASSVYRSSYNEQFF. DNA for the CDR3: TGCGCCAGCAGCGTCTACAGGTCTAGCTACAATGAGCAGTTCTTC.

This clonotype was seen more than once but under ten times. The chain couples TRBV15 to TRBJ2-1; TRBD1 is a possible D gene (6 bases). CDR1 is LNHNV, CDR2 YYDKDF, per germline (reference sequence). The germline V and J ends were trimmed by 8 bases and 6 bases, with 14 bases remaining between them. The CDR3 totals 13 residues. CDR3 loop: CATRGQFGNEQFF. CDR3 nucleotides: TGTGCCACCCGTGGACAGTTCGGCAATGAGCAGTTCTTC.